This T cell receptor beta chain was sequenced during a study of human T cells and chemical hapten exposure. The time point: healthy volunteer bleed at 6 weeks. Whole blood, unfractionated, served as the material for total RNA extraction. Many counts were recorded for this clonotype. The CDR3 runs to 13 residues. V lost 6 bases, J lost 4 bases, and 12 bases lay in between. The germline CDR1 and CDR2 sequences are SNHLY and FYNNEI. TCRdb re-called the RACE reads with MiXCR, one entry per CDR3 protein. This table holds 35,000 to 50,000 distinct CDR3 sequences, 3.5% to 4% found once. The rearrangement uses TRBV2 and TRBJ1-1, with D unclear. This TCR was sampled from a human donor in good health. Some clones in this sample may be carry-over from other donors' samples. The specimen sequenced was whole blood. The CDR3 coding sequence is TGTGCCAGCAGGGCCTACACCGGCACTGAAGCTTTCTTT. Encoded protein: CASRAYTGTEAFF.